The clone carrying this T cell receptor (beta chain) was detected ten times or more. Its antigen remains unknown. The data belong to a study of response to subunit inactivated influenza vaccine. Whole-study findings and limits: Authors suggested that a seasonal influenza vaccination recruits few new T cells each time.

Trimming took off 5 bases at V and 2 bases at J, with 10 bases between the two ends. Germline CDR1 is SGHTA and CDR2 is FQGNSA. There are 14 residues in the CDR3. TCRdb independently ran MiXCR on the RT-PCR reads; one entry per CDR3 protein. The sample has 490,000 or so distinct CDR3 sequences, 7.5% to 8.5% seen once; the top ten hold 10% to 15%. This sequence originates from a man in his fifties or sixties who received an inactivated influenza vaccine. This sample comprised PBMCs from blood, obtained less than 25 months after vaccination. V and J are TRBV7-2 and TRBJ2-1; tentatively, D is TRBD1 (6 bases). This CDR3 is CASSRRGTYNEQFF. The CDR3 DNA sequence: TGTGCCAGCAGCCGTAGGGGGACCTACAATGAGCAGTTCTTC.